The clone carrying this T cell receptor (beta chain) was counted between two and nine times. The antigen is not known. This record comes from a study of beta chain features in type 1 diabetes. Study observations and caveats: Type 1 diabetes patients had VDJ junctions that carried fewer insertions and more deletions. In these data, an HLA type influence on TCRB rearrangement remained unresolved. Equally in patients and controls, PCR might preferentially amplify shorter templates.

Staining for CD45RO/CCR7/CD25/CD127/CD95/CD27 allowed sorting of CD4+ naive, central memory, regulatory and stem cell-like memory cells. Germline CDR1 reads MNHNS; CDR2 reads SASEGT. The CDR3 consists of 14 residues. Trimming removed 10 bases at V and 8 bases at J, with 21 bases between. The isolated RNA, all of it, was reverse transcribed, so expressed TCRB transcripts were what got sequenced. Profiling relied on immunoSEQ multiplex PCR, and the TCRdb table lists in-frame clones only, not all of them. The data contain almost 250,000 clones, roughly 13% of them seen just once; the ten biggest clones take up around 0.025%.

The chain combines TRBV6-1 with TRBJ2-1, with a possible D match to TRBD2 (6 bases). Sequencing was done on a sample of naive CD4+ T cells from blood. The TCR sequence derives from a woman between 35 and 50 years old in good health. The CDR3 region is CATTEVGGFHEQFF. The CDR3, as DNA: TGTGCCACCACGGAGGTCGGGGGATTCCATGAGCAGTTCTTC.